This T cell receptor (beta chain) derives from a study of molecular identifiers for immune sequencing clone quantification. TCRdb fed the PCR reads into MiXCR, producing one record per CDR3 protein. The sample yields about 320,000 distinct CDR3 sequences, about a fifth seen once. This CDR3 comprises 17 residues. Trimming cost V 4 bases and J 2 bases; bases outside gene matches: 12. Germline V gives CDR1 MGHRA, CDR2 YSYEKL. The source material was naive CD8+ T cells from blood, with Jurkat cell RNA spiked in. Subset denoted: FACS-sorted CD8+CD4-CCR7+CD45RA+ naive T cells. The source is a human donor in good health. Some libraries in this study had Jurkat cell RNA spiked in. This chain uses TRBV4-1 with TRBJ2-3, with TRBD1 identical over 7 bases. CDR3 loop: CASSPKGAGGYTDTQYF. The DNA of the CDR3 is TGCGCCAGCAGCCCGAAGGGGGCAGGGGGTTACACAGATACGCAGTATTTT.